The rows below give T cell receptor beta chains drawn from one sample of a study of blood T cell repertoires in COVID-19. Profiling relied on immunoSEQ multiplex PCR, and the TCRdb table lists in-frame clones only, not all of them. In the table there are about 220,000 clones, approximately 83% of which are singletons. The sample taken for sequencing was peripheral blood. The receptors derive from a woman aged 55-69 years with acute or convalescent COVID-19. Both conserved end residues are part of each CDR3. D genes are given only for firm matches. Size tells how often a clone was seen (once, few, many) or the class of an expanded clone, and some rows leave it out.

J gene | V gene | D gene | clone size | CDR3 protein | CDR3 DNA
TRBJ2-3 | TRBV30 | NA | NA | CAWSVEGGTDTQYF | TGTGCCTGGAGTGTGGAGGGAGGCACAGATACGCAGTATTTT
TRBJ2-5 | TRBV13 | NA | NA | CASSLPGVRETQYF | TGTGCCAGCAGCTTACCAGGGGTCCGGGAGACCCAGTACTTC
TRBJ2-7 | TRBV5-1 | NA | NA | CASSVRDASLYEQYF | TGCGCCAGCAGCGTGCGGGACGCGAGCTTATACGAGCAGTACTTC
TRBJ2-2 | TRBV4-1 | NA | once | CASSRLGQGNTGELFF | TGCGCCAGCAGCCGCTTAGGGCAGGGTAACACCGGGGAGCTGTTTTTT
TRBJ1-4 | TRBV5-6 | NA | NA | CASSRTFGQGGEKLFF | TGTGCCAGCAGCCGAACCTTTGGGCAGGGAGGTGAAAAACTGTTTTTT
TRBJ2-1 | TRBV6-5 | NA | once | CASSYSMAGTYNEQFF | TGTGCCAGCAGTTACTCGATGGCGGGGACCTACAATGAGCAGTTCTTC
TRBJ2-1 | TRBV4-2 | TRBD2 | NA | CASSPQRLAGGFNEQFF | TGTGCCAGCAGCCCGCAACGACTAGCGGGGGGGTTTAATGAGCAGTTCTTC
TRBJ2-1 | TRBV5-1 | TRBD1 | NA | CASSLTGQGAANEQFF | TGCGCCAGCAGCTTGACCGGCCAGGGGGCCGCAAATGAGCAGTTCTTC
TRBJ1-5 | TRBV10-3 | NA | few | CAISESTGTNQPQHF | TGTGCCATCAGTGAGTCTACAGGGACCAATCAGCCCCAGCATTTT
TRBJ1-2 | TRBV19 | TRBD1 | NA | CASRNGQGNYGYTF | TGTGCCAGTAGAAACGGACAGGGAAACTATGGCTACACCTTC
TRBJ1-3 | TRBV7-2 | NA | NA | CASSMTEFSLSGNTIYF | TGTGCCAGCAGCATGACAGAGTTTTCTTTATCTGGAAACACCATATATTTT